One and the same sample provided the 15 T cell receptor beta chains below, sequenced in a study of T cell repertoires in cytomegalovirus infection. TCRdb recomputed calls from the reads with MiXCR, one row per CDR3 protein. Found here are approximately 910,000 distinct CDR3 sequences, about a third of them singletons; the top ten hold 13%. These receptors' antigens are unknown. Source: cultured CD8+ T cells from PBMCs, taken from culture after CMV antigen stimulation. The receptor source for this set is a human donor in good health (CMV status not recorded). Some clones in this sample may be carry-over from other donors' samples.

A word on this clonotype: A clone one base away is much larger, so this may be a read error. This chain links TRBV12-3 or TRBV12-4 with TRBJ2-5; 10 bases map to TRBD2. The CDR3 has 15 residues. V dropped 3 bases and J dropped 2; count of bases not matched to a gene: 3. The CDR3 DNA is TGTGCCAGCAGTTTGGTTAGCGGGGGGCAAGAGACCCAGTACTTC. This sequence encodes CASSLVSGGQETQYF.

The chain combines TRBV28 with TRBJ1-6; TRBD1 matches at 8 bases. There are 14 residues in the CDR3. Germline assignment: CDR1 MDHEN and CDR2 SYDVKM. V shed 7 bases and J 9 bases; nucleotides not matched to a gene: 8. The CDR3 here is CASIPGQDGSPLHF. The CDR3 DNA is TGTGCCAGCATTCCGGGACAGGACGGTTCACCCCTCCACTTT. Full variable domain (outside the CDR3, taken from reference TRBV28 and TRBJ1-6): DVKVTQSSRYLVKRTGEKVFLECVQDMDHENMFWYRQDPGLGLRLIYFSYDVKMKEKGDIPEGYSVSREKKERFSLILESASTNQTSMYLCASIPGQDGSPLHFGNGTRLTVT.

The CDR3 bases are TGTGCCAGCAGTTACGCCCATAATCAGCCCCAGCATTTT. Translated, it gives CASSYAHNQPQHF. The genes are TRBV6-2 or TRBV6-3 and TRBJ1-5; D remains unclear. CDR1 and CDR2 (germline): MNHEY, SVGEGT. This CDR3 has 13 amino acids. V gave up 2 bases and J gave up 4 bases, with 6 bases separating them.

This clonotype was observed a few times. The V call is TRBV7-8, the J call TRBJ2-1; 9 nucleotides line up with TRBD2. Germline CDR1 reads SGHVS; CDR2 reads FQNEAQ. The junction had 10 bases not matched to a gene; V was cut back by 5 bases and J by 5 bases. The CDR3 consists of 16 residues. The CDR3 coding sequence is TGTGCCAGCAGCCCCCTTAGCGGGGGAAAAGACAATGAGCAGTTCTTC. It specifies CASSPLSGGKDNEQFF.

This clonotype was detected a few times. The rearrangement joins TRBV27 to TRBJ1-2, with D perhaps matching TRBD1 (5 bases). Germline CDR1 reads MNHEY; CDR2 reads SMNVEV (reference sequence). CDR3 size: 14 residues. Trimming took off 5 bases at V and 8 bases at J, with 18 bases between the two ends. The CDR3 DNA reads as TGTGCCAGCAGTCCCCTCCCCGGGACTGGCGGCTACACCTTC. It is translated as CASSPLPGTGGYTF.

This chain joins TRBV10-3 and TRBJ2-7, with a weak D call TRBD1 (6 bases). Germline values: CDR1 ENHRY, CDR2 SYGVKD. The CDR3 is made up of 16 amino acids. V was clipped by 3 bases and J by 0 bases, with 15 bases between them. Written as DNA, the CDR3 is TGTGCCATCAGTGAAAGTATAGGGGGAAGCTCCTACGAGCAGTACTTC. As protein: CAISESIGGSSYEQYF.

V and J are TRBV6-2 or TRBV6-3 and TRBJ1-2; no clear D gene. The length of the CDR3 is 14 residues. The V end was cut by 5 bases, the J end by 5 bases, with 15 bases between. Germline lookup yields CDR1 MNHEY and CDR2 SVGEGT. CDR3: CASSPFGIDYGYTF. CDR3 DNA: TGTGCCAGCAGTCCCTTTGGGATTGATTATGGCTACACCTTC.

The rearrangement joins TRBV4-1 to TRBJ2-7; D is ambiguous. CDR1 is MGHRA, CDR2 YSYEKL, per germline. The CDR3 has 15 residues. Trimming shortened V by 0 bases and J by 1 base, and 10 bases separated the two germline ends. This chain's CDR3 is CASSQEIGSSYEQYF. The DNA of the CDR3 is TGCGCCAGCAGCCAAGAAATAGGCTCTTCCTACGAGCAGTACTTC.

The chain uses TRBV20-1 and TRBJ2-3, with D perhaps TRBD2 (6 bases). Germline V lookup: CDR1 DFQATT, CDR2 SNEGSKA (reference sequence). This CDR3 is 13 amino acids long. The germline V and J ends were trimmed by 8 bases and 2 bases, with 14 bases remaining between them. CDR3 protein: CSTEGRNTDTQYF. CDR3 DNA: TGCAGTACGGAGGGGCGGAACACAGATACGCAGTATTTT.

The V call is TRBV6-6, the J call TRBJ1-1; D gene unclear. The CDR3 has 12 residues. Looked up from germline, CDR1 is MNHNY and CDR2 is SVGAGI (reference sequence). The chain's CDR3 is CGTAPLNTEAFF. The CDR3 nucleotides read TGTGGCACAGCACCCCTAAACACTGAAGCTTTCTTT.

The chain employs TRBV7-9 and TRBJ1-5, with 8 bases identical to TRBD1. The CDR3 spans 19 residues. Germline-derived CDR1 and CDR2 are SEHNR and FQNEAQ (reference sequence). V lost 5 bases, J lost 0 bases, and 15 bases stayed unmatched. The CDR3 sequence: CASSVPDRVKKGSNQPQHF. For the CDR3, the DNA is TGTGCCAGCAGCGTTCCGGACAGGGTGAAAAAGGGTAGCAATCAGCCCCAGCATTTT.

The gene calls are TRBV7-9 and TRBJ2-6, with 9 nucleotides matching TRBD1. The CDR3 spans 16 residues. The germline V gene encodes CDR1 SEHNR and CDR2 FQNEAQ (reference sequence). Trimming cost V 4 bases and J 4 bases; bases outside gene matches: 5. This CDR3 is CASSSRDRVGANVLTF. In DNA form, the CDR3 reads TGTGCCAGCAGCTCCCGGGACAGGGTCGGGGCCAACGTCCTGACTTTC.

The CDR3 reads CASSESLGARELFF. Here the CDR3 DNA reads TGCGCCAGCAGTGAGTCGTTAGGGGCCCGGGAGCTGTTTTTT. The J gene is TRBJ2-2, the V gene TRBV10-2, with a possible D match to TRBD1 (5 bases). The germline V gene encodes CDR1 WSHSY and CDR2 SAAADI. V gave up 0 bases and J gave up 9 bases, with 11 bases separating them. This CDR3 contains 14 residues.

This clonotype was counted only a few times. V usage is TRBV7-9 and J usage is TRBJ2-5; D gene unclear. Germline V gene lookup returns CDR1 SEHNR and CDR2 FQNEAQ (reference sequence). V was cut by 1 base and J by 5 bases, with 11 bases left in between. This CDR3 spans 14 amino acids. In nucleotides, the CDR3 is TGTGCCAGCAGCTTAGGGTCACCCCGGGAGACCCAGTACTTC. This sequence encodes CASSLGSPRETQYF. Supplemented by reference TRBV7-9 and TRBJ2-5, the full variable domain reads DTGVSQNPRHKITKRGQNVTFRCDPISEHNRLYWYRQTLGQGPEFLTYFQNEAQLEKSRLLSDRFSAERPKGSFSTLEIQRTEQGDSAMYLCASSLGSPRETQYFGPGTRLLVL.

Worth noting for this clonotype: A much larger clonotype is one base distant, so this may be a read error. For the CDR3, the DNA is TGTGCCAGCAGCTCATACCGGGACGAAGGGTTCCCCCAGCATTTT. It codes for CASSSYRDEGFPQHF. This sequence joins TRBV7-9 and TRBJ1-5; D may be TRBD1 (5 bases). Germline V gene data show CDR1 as SEHNR and CDR2 as FQNEAQ (reference sequence). The V gene lost 4 bases and the J gene lost 10 bases, with 20 bases spanning the gap. This CDR3 has 15 residues.